These T cell receptor beta chains were read from a single sample in a study of monozygotic twins with inflammatory bowel disease. From the 5' RACE reads, TCRdb lists one entry per CDR3 protein and no DNA. This sample's table reports hundreds of thousands of distinct CDR3 sequences. The sample taken for sequencing was blood. These TCRs come from a human donor with ulcerative colitis or Crohn's disease, or a healthy co-twin of an affected twin (not recorded which). The CDR3 runs from the conserved cysteine through the conserved F or W. Fields, in order: CDR3 protein, V gene, J gene.

CASSPTDNPGYGYTF,TRBV7-3,TRBJ1-2
CASSLRTAGLDRPGANVLTF,TRBV5-1,TRBJ2-6
CAISEDQGGMNTEAFF,TRBV10-3,TRBJ1-1
CASSLASGQTNYGYTF,TRBV5-4,TRBJ1-2
CASSISGSRSEKLFF,TRBV7-9,TRBJ1-4
CASRRGFNEKLFF,TRBV6-6,TRBJ1-4
CASSPVQGAYNEQFF,TRBV18,TRBJ2-1
CSVDRGTNTGELFF,TRBV29-1,TRBJ2-2
CASSRWTSGKNEQFF,TRBV19,TRBJ2-1
CASSLGNPGNTIYF,TRBV7-2,TRBJ1-3
CASSVRQGYGYTF,TRBV12-3/TRBV12-4,TRBJ1-2
CASSFRQSYEQYF,TRBV12-3/TRBV12-4,TRBJ2-7
CASSSFSGRNTDTQYF,TRBV28,TRBJ2-3
CASSNRTQRDGYTF,TRBV21-1,TRBJ1-2
CASSEPGAETQYF,TRBV5-1,TRBJ2-5
CASRRDRDHSGNTIYF,TRBV6-1,TRBJ1-3
CSVGGQGAGYTF,TRBV29-1,TRBJ1-2
CSAVTSGGALEQYF,TRBV20-1,TRBJ2-7
CASSQEGGGFGEQFF,TRBV4-3,TRBJ2-1
CSAKALAGGPALPQFF,TRBV20-1,TRBJ2-1
CASSQTSYSTDTQYF,TRBV4-2,TRBJ2-3
CASSFSLADNMQYF,TRBV7-2,TRBJ2-4
CATSGVGQPQHF,TRBV15,TRBJ1-5
CSVGSRAPSGANVLTF,TRBV29-1,TRBJ2-6
CASSLGQDNEQFF,TRBV5-1,TRBJ2-1
CASSFGTSGWSGELFF,TRBV5-5,TRBJ2-2
CSVEGIVTDTQYF,TRBV29-1,TRBJ2-3
CASTHGGGLVNQPQHF,TRBV12-3/TRBV12-4,TRBJ1-5
CASSLDSSGGATGELFF,TRBV12-3/TRBV12-4,TRBJ2-2
CSAAGTGGSGELFF,TRBV20-1,TRBJ2-2
CASSPGQEGGYTF,TRBV5-1,TRBJ1-2
CATSDPGTLNNEQFF,TRBV24-1,TRBJ2-1
CSAGAGLAVTQYF,TRBV20-1,TRBJ2-5
CASSDRESYEQYF,TRBV6-2/TRBV6-3,TRBJ2-7
CASSLESGSNQPQHF,TRBV5-1,TRBJ1-5
CASSLPGPTVSLNGYTF,TRBV12-3/TRBV12-4,TRBJ1-2
CSAMPGPNTEAFF,TRBV20-1,TRBJ1-1
CASSQERGLEQSSYNEQFF,TRBV3-1,TRBJ2-1
CASSWLDGQENTGELFF,TRBV5-1,TRBJ2-2